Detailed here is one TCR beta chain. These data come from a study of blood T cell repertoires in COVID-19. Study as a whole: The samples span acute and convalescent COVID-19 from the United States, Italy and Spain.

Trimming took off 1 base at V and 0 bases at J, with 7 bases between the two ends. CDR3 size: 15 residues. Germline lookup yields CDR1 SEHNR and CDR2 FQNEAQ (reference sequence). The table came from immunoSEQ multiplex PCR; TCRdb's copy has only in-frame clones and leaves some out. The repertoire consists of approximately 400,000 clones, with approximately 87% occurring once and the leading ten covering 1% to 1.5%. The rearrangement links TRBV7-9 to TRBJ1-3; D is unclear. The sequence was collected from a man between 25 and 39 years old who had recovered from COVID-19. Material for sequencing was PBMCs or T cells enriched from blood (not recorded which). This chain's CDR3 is CASSLVGSSGNTIYF. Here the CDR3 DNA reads TGTGCCAGCAGCTTAGTGGGGAGCTCTGGAAACACCATATATTTT.